This T cell receptor (beta chain) appears in the sequencing data of a study of identical twins. Study conclusions and caveats: When twins shared out-of-frame alpha sequences, those sequences had excess low generation probability. The more abundant beta clonotypes in cord blood had fewer insertions, and memory repertoires did not show this. In beta out-of-frame sequences, the excess sharing between twins was weaker. Monozygotic twins shared more out-of-frame TCR alpha than recombination models predicted.

Note on this clonotype: The antigen remains undetermined.

TCRdb redid the calling of the 5' RACE reads with MiXCR, one entry per CDR3 protein. Among some 1,600,000 distinct CDR3 sequences, more than 30% were seen once, and the ten largest hold approximately 0.29%. The CDR3 contains 14 residues. Per the germline V gene, CDR1 is MNHEY and CDR2 is SVGAGI. The J gene is TRBJ2-5, the V gene TRBV6-5, with D possibly TRBD2 on 5 matching bases. TRBJ2-4 matches the DNA end more closely, so the J call is doubtful. Sequenced sample: cord blood. The receptor was isolated from a newborn girl in good health. Written as DNA, the CDR3 is TGTGCCAGCAGTTACGCTACTAGTAAAAACATTCAGTACTTC. Its translation: CASSYATSKNIQYF.